This T cell receptor (beta chain) appears in the sequencing data of a study of blood T cells in healthy people across ages. CDR1 ENHRY and CDR2 SYGVKD come from the germline V gene. V lost 2 bases, J lost 6 bases, and 17 bases lay in between. The CDR3 sequence is 15 residues long. No fewer than 5.5 micrograms of total RNA were isolated from every sample. Sample-barcoded 5' priming and a J-beta primer mix drove a second PCR of 7 to 11 cycles. Tags on each cDNA molecule came from a template-switch adaptor with 12 random nucleotides. Via MiXCR, TCRdb re-called the 5' RACE reads, giving one row per CDR3 protein. The sample includes 650,000 to 1,000,000 distinct CDR3 sequences, roughly 35% of them seen just once.

The chain carries TRBV10-3 and TRBJ2-7; D may be TRBD2 (5 bases). This receptor was obtained from a man younger than 30 in good health. Sequencing was done on a sample of blood. The CDR3 is CAISEGGFNTAEQYF. In nucleotides, the CDR3 is TGTGCCATCAGTGAGGGAGGTTTCAACACGGCCGAGCAGTACTTC.